This TCR beta chain was captured in a study of identical twins. TCRdb independently ran MiXCR on the 5' RACE reads; one entry per CDR3 protein. The sample holds 500,000 or so distinct CDR3 sequences; less than 25% are singletons and the top ten take about 0.91%. The CDR3 is 18 amino acids. Germline CDR1 and CDR2: DFQATT and SNEGSKA (reference sequence). V gave up 5 bases and J gave up 3 bases; unmatched junction bases: 12. This sample also appeared in a second study, on T cells expressing NK-cell markers.

The sample comprised CD4+ T cells sorted from blood. The clonotype was recovered from a young woman in good health. The V call is TRBV20-1, the J call TRBJ2-1, with TRBD2 matching over 14 bases. The chain's CDR3 is CSAPKGLAGVPLYNEQFF. The CDR3 DNA reads TGCAGTGCTCCTAAGGGACTAGCGGGAGTCCCTCTCTACAATGAGCAGTTCTTC.